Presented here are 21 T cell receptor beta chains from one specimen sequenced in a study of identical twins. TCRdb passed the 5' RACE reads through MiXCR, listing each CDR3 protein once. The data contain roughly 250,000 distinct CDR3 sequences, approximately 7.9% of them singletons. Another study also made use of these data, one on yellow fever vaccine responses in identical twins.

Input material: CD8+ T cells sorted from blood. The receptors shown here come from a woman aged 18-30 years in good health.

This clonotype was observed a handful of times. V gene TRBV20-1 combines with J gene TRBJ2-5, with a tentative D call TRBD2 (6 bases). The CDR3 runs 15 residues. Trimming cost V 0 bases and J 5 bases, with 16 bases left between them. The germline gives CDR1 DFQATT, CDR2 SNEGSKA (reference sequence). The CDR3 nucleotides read TGCAGTGCTAGAGATGTCGGCGGGGAAAGGGAGACCCAGTACTTC. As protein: CSARDVGGERETQYF.

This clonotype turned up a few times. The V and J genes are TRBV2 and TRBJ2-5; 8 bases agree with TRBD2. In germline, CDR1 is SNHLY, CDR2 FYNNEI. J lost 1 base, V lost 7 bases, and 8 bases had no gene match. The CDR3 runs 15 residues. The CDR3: CASMLSGTIQETQYF. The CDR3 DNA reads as TGTGCCAGCATGCTTAGCGGGACCATCCAAGAGACCCAGTACTTC. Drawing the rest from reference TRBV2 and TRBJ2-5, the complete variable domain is EPEVTQTPSHQVTQMGQEVILRCVPISNHLYFYWYRQILGQKVEFLVSFYNNEISEKSEIFDDQFSVERPDGSNFTLKIRSTKLEDSAMYFCASMLSGTIQETQYFGPGTRLLVL.

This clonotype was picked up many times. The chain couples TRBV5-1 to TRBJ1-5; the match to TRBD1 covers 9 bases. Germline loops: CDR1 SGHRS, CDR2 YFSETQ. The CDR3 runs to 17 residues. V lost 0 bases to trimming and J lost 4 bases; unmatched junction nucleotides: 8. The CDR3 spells CASSLDLKGQGNQPQHF. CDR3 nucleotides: TGCGCCAGCAGCTTGGACCTAAAGGGACAGGGAAATCAGCCCCAGCATTTT.

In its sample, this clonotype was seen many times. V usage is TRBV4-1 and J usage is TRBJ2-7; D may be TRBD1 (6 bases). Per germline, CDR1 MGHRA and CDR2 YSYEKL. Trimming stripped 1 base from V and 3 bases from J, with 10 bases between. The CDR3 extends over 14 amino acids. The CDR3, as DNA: TGCGCCAGCAGCCAAGTCACAGGGAGCTACGAGCAGTACTTC. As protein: CASSQVTGSYEQYF.

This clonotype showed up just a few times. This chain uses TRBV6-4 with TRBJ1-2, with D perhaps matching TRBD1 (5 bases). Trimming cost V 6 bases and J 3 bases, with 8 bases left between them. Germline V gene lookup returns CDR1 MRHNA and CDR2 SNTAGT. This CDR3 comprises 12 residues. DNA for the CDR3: TGTGCCAGCAGGGGACTGGACTATGGCTACACCTTC. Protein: CASRGLDYGYTF.

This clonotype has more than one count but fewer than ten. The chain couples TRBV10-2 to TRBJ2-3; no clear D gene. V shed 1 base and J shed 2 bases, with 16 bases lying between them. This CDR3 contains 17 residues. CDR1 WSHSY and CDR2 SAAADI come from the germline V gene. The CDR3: CASSEFPPYRNTDTQYF. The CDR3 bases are TGCGCCAGCAGTGAGTTCCCCCCCTATCGGAACACAGATACGCAGTATTTT.

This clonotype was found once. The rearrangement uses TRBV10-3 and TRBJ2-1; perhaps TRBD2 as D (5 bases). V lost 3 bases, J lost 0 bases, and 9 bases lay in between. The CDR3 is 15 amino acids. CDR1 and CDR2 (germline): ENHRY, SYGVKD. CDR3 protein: CAISDITSSYNEQFF. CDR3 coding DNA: TGTGCCATCAGTGATATAACTAGCTCCTACAATGAGCAGTTCTTC.

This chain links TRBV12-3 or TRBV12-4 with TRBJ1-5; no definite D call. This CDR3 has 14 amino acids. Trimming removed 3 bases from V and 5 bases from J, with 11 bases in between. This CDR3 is CASSFIGEYQPQHF. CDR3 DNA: TGTGCCAGCAGTTTTATTGGGGAATATCAGCCCCAGCATTTT.

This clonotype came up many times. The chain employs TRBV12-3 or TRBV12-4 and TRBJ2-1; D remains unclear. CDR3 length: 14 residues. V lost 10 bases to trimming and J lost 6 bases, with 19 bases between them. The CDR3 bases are TGTGCCACCCGACGTGCCAACTCCAGCAATGAGCAGTTCTTC. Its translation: CATRRANSSNEQFF.

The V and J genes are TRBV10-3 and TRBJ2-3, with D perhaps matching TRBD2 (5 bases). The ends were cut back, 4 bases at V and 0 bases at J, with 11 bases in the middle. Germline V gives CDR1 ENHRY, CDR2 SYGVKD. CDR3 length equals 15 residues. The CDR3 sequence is CAISAEGRSTDTQYF. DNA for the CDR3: TGTGCCATCAGTGCAGAGGGCAGGAGCACAGATACGCAGTATTTT.

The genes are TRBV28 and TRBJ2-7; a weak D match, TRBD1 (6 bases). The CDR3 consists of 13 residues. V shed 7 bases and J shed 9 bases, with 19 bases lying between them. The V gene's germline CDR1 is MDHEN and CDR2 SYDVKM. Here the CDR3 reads CASTRDTGRRQYF. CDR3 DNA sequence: TGTGCCAGCACCAGGGACACCGGGCGTCGGCAGTACTTC.

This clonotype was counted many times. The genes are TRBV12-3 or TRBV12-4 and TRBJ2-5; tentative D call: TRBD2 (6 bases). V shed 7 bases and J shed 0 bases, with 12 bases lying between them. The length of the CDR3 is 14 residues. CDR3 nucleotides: TGTGCCAGCACTCATGGGGGGTACCAAGAGACCCAGTACTTC. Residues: CASTHGGYQETQYF.

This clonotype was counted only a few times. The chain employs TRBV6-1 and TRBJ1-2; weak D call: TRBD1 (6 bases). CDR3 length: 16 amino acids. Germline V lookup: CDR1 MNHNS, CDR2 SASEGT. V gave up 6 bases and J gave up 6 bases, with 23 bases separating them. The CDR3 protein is CASRTQSRDKSDGYTF. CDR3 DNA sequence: TGTGCCAGCAGAACACAAAGCCGGGACAAGAGCGATGGCTACACCTTC.

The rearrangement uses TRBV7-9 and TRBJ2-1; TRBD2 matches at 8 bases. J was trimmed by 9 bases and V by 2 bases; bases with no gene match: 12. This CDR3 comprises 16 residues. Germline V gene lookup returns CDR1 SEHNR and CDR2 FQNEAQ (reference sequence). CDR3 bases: TGTGCCAGCAGCTTACCTGGTCGGGAGGGCCTCGGTGAGCAGTTCTTC. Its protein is CASSLPGREGLGEQFF.

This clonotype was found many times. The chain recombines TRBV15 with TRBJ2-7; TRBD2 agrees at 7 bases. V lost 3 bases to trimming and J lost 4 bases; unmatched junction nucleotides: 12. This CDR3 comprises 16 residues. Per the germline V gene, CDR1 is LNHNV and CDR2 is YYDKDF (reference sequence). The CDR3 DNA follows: TGTGCCACCAGCAGTCTACGAGCGGGACCAAAATACGAGCAGTACTTC. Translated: CATSSLRAGPKYEQYF. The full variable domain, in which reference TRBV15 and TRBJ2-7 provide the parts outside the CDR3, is DAMVIQNPRYQVTQFGKPVTLSCSQTLNHNVMYWYQQKSSQAPKLLFHYYDKDFNNEADTPDNFQSRRPNTSFCFLDIRSPGLGDTAMYLCATSSLRAGPKYEQYFGPGTRLTVT.

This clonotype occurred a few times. CDR3 coding DNA: TGCGCCAGCAGCCAAGGTCCTGTGGAAGGTTGGGAGCAGTACTTC. Protein sequence: CASSQGPVEGWEQYF. The chain employs TRBV4-1 and TRBJ2-7; D gene uncertain. The CDR3 runs to 15 residues. The V gene's germline CDR1 is MGHRA and CDR2 YSYEKL. Between the trimmed V and J ends, which lost 1 base and 7 bases, there was a span of 17 bases.

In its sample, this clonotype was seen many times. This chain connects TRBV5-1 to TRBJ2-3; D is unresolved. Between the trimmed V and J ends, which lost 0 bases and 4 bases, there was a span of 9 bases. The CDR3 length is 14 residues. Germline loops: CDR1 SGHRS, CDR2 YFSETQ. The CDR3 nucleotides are TGCGCCAGCAGCTTGGTCGAGGCGGCAGATACGCAGTATTTT. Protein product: CASSLVEAADTQYF.

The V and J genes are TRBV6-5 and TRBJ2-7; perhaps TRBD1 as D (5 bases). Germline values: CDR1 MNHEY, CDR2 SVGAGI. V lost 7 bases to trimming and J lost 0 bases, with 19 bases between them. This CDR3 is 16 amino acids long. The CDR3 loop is CASKFLVGPSSYEQYF. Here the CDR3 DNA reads TGTGCCAGCAAGTTTCTTGTGGGGCCGAGCTCCTACGAGCAGTACTTC.

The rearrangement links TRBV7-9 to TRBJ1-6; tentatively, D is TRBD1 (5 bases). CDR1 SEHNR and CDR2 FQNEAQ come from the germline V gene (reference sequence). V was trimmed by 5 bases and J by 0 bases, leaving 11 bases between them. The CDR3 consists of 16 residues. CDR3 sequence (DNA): TGTGCCAGCAGCCACGGGGGGAGCTCCTATAATTCACCCCTCCACTTT. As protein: CASSHGGSSYNSPLHF.

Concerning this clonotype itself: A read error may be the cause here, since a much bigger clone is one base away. The CDR3 loop is CSVAGTGQGYGQYF. CDR3 DNA sequence: TGCAGCGTTGCTGGGACAGGGCAGGGCTACGGGCAGTACTTC. The chain carries TRBV29-1 and TRBJ2-7, with 9 bases that match TRBD1. The CDR3 totals 14 residues. The germline V gene encodes CDR1 SQVTM and CDR2 ANQGSEA.

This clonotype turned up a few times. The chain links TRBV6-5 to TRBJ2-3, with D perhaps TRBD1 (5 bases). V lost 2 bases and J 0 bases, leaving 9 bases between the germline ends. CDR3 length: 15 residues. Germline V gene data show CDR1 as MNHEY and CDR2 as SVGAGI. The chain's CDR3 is CASSYVGASTDTQYF. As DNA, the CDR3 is TGTGCCAGCAGTTACGTTGGGGCAAGCACAGATACGCAGTATTTT.